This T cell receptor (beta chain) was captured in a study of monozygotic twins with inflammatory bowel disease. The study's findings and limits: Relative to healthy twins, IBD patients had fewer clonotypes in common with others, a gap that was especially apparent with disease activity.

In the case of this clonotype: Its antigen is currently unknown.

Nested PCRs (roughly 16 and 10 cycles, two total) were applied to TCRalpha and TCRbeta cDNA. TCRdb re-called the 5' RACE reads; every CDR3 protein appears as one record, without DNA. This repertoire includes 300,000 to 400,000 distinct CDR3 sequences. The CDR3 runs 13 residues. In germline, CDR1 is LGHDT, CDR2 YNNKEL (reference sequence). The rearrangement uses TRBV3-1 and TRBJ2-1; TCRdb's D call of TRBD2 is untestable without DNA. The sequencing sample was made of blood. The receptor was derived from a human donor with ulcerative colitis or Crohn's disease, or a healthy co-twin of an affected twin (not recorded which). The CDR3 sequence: CASSQDVLALLFF.